This T cell receptor beta chain was recorded in a study of control samples from healthy donors and cancer patients. Profiling relied on immunoSEQ multiplex PCR, and the TCRdb table lists in-frame clones only, not all of them. In the table there are 55,000 to 90,000 clones, roughly 84% of which are singletons. Germline-derived CDR1 and CDR2 are SGHNT and YYREEE (reference sequence). CDR3 length: 14 residues. Trimming cost V 3 bases and J 4 bases; bases outside gene matches: 6. The chain is built from TRBV5-4 and TRBJ1-2; 7 bases match TRBD1. The receptor's source is a man aged 50-59 years in good health. Sequences were obtained from blood. In DNA, the CDR3 is TGTGCCAGCAGCTCGGGACAGACTTTCTATGGCTACACCTTC. Its translation: CASSSGQTFYGYTF. The full variable domain, with the rest looked up from reference TRBV5-4 and TRBJ1-2, is ETGVTQSPTHLIKTRGQQVTLRCSSQSGHNTVSWYQQALGQGPQFIFQYYREEENGRGNFPPRFSGLQFPNYSSELNVNALELDDSALYLCASSSGQTFYGYTFGSGTRLTVV.